This T cell receptor (beta chain) stems from a study of T cells expressing NK-cell markers. On the study more broadly: Sorted T-cell subsets CD3+CD56+NKG2C+, CD3+CD56+NKG2C- and CD3+CD56-NKG2C+ were TCR beta-sequenced.

Note on this clonotype: Its specificity is not known.

The CDR3 is made up of 13 amino acids. Reanalyzing the 5' RACE reads, TCRdb keeps one entry per CDR3 protein, without DNA. This sample's table reports about 260,000 distinct CDR3 sequences. Study results and limitations: Clones of NKG2C+ T cells that had expanded were of unclear HCMV specificity. A handful of donors had dominant NKG2C+ clonotypes that comprised about 1.0-7.0% of their CD8+ T cells.

This receptor was identified in a man between 18 and 29 years old in good health. The chain has TRBV12-3 or TRBV12-4 and TRBJ1-2; TCRdb lists TRBD1, though no DNA is available to test this call. The specimen was blood T cells: a sorted CD56 or NKG2C T cell subset, CD4+ or CD8+ T cells, or bulk PBMC T cells (not recorded which). CDR3 protein: CASSLSRGGGYTF.